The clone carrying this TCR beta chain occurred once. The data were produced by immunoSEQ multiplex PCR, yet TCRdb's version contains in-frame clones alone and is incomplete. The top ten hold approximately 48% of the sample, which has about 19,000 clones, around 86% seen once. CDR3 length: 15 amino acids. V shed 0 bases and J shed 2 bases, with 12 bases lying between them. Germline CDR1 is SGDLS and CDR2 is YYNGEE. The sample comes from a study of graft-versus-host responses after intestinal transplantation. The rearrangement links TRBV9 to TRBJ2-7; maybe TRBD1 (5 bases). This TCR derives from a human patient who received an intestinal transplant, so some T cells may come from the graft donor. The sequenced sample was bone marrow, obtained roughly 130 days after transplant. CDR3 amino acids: CASSVEGVNPYEQYF. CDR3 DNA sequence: TGTGCCAGCAGCGTAGAAGGGGTTAACCCCTACGAGCAGTACTTC.